This TCR beta chain was sequenced during a study of blood T cell repertoires in COVID-19. Per the original data handling: Amplifying reference gene primers gave estimates of nucleated cell counts. The protocol was immunoSEQ multiplex PCR, while the TCRdb copy is restricted to in-frame clones and leaves out a portion. V and J calls and clone size are given by that table; D and trimming were obtained from the DNA. The top ten clones hold over 2% of a sample with 200,000 to 250,000 clones, roughly 85% of them seen once. One Seattle source followed patients from active infection through their disease course. V gave up 6 bases and J gave up 2 bases, with 17 bases separating them. CDR1 and CDR2 from the germline V gene are MNHEY and SVGEGT. This CDR3 is 16 amino acids long.

The sequenced sample consisted of peripheral blood. The sequence was collected from a woman in her seventies with COVID-19, enrolled during active disease. The gene calls are TRBV6-2 or TRBV6-3 and TRBJ1-5; no firm D call. The CDR3 region is CASSWETPGGNQPQHF. The CDR3 nucleotides are TGTGCCAGCAGCTGGGAGACCCCTGGTGGCAATCAGCCCCAGCATTTT.